Shown below are 21 T cell receptor beta chains from a single sample sequenced in a study of neurological immune-mediated disorders. TCRdb re-derived calls from the 5' RACE reads in MiXCR, one entry per CDR3 protein. Of 35,000 to 45,000 distinct CDR3 sequences detected, roughly 11% appear once; the ten largest clones hold roughly 4%. The sequenced material came from CD4+ T cells from blood. The receptors derive from a woman aged 30 to 39 with HTLV-1-associated myelopathy (HAM/TSP).

This clonotype appeared many times. V usage is TRBV7-2 and J usage is TRBJ2-2, with 7 bases identical to TRBD1. Germline V gene data show CDR1 as SGHTA and CDR2 as FQGNSA. The CDR3 has 16 amino acids. V shed 1 base and J 5 bases; nucleotides not matched to a gene: 7. The CDR3 region has the DNA TGTGCCAGCAGCTTAGAGTGGGGCAGGGGGACCGGGGAGCTGTTTTTT. Protein: CASSLEWGRGTGELFF. Combining the CDR3 with reference TRBV7-2 and TRBJ2-2 gives the whole variable domain GAGVSQSPSNKVTEKGKDVELRCDPISGHTALYWYRQSLGQGLEFLIYFQGNSAPDKSGLPSDRFSAERTGGSVSTLTIQRTQQEDSAVYLCASSLEWGRGTGELFFGEGSRLTVL.

This clonotype showed up many times. This sequence joins TRBV6-1 and TRBJ1-1; TRBD1 agrees at 8 bases. Trimming at V came to 6 bases and at J to 5 bases, leaving 5 bases not matched to a gene. Germline V lookup: CDR1 MNHNS, CDR2 SASEGT. The CDR3 is 13 residues long. CDR3 nucleotides: TGTGCCAGCAGCTGGGACAGGATTACTGAAGCTTTCTTT. Its translation: CASSWDRITEAFF.

Many counts were recorded for this clonotype. The genes are TRBV7-6 and TRBJ2-3; TRBD2 might be the D (6 bases). The CDR3 is 18 amino acids. CDR1 and CDR2 (germline): SGHVS, FNYEAQ. The V end was cut by 1 base, the J end by 1 base, with 18 bases between. CDR3 DNA: TGTGCCAGCAGCTTAGGTCCGCGGGGCCTCAGGGGCACAGATACGCAGTATTTT. It yields the protein CASSLGPRGLRGTDTQYF.

At least ten counts were recorded for this clonotype. The chain is built from TRBV18 and TRBJ2-7; D is perhaps TRBD1 (6 bases). There are 13 residues in the CDR3. V was cut by 3 bases and J by 3 bases, with 9 bases left in between. Germline lookup yields CDR1 KGHSH and CDR2 LQKENI. The CDR3 DNA sequence: TGTGCCAGCTCACCGACAGGATACTACGAGCAGTACTTC. Amino acid sequence: CASSPTGYYEQYF.

In this sample, this clonotype turned up many times. The chain recombines TRBV20-1 with TRBJ1-2, with D tentatively TRBD1 (6 bases). Trimming removed 6 bases from V and 8 bases from J, with 16 bases in between. CDR1 and CDR2 (germline): DFQATT, SNEGSKA (reference sequence). This CDR3 has 12 residues. The CDR3 loop reads CSAGGGRQGYTF. The CDR3 nucleotides are TGCAGTGCAGGGGGGGGCCGGCAGGGCTACACCTTC.

This clonotype was seen many times. The rearrangement joins TRBV5-1 to TRBJ1-1, with TRBD1 matching 8 bases. The trim removed 2 bases at V and 4 bases at J, leaving 4 bases unmatched. Germline values: CDR1 SGHRS, CDR2 YFSETQ. CDR3 length: 14 amino acids. The CDR3 region is CASSLETGVTEAFF. CDR3 DNA: TGCGCCAGCAGCTTAGAGACAGGGGTCACTGAAGCTTTCTTT. Supplemented by reference TRBV5-1 and TRBJ1-1, the full variable domain reads KAGVTQTPRYLIKTRGQQVTLSCSPISGHRSVSWYQQTPGQGLQFLFEYFSETQRNKGNFPGRFSGRQFSNSRSEMNVSTLELGDSALYLCASSLETGVTEAFFGQGTRLTVV.

This clonotype was counted at least ten times. The chain carries TRBV6-2 or TRBV6-3 and TRBJ2-1; D might be TRBD2 (6 bases). The CDR3 is made up of 15 amino acids. The germline V gene has CDR1 MNHEY and CDR2 SVGEGT. The V end was cut by 6 bases, the J end by 15 bases, with 27 bases between. The CDR3 coding sequence is TGTGCCAGCAGCGACCACCTCATCACCGGGACTGATTGGTTCTTC. This encodes CASSDHLITGTDWFF.

There are many counts of this clonotype. The V call is TRBV7-3, the J call TRBJ2-5, with TRBD1 identical over 9 bases. CDR1 SGHTA and CDR2 FQGTGA come from the germline V gene. The CDR3 runs to 15 residues. J lost 0 bases, V lost 2 bases, and 1 base had no gene match. For the CDR3, the DNA is TGTGCCAGCAGCTTAGGGGACAGGGACCAAGAGACCCAGTACTTC. It encodes CASSLGDRDQETQYF.

In its sample, this clonotype was seen many times. The chain carries TRBV20-1 and TRBJ2-1; 7 bases match TRBD1. V shed 5 bases and J 5 bases; nucleotides not matched to a gene: 15. The length of the CDR3 is 16 residues. CDR1 is DFQATT and CDR2 is SNEGSKA in the germline V gene (reference sequence). The CDR3 loop reads CSAGRGWAVDNNEQFF. DNA of the CDR3: TGCAGTGCTGGCAGGGGGTGGGCAGTGGATAACAATGAGCAGTTCTTC.

This clonotype was found many times. The rearrangement links TRBV3-1 to TRBJ2-7; D call uncertain. CDR1 and CDR2 (germline): LGHDT, YNNKEL (reference sequence). The V end lost 1 base, the J end lost 7 bases, and 8 bases lay between the germline ends. This CDR3 is built from 12 residues. The CDR3 loop reads CASSQGIGEQYF. The CDR3 DNA is TGTGCCAGCAGCCAAGGGATAGGTGAGCAGTACTTC.

Many counts were recorded for this clonotype. The chain recombines TRBV7-9 with TRBJ2-3; a weak D match, TRBD2 (5 bases). Trimming left V 1 base short and J 0 bases short, with 8 bases between. In germline, CDR1 is SEHNR, CDR2 FQNEAQ (reference sequence). The CDR3 sequence is 15 residues long. The CDR3 DNA sequence: TGTGCCAGCAGCTTAGTTAGCGTAAGCACAGATACGCAGTATTTT. Amino acid sequence: CASSLVSVSTDTQYF.

The chain has TRBV20-1 and TRBJ2-1, with TRBD1 matching 8 bases. The CDR3 has 15 amino acids. V was pared by 7 bases and J by 4 bases, with 12 bases of the junction left unmatched. The germline CDR1 and CDR2 sequences are DFQATT and SNEGSKA (reference sequence). The CDR3: CSDGDRSVSYNEQFF. CDR3 coding DNA: TGCAGTGATGGGGACAGGTCAGTAAGTTACAATGAGCAGTTCTTC.

This clonotype was counted at least ten times. The chain combines TRBV20-1 with TRBJ2-6; D may be TRBD1 or TRBD2 (6 bases each). V was cut by 3 bases and J by 0 bases, with 15 bases left in between. The CDR3 sequence is 17 residues long. Germline CDR1 is DFQATT and CDR2 is SNEGSKA (reference sequence). CDR3 protein: CSARAGQGSSGANVLTF. The CDR3 bases are TGCAGTGCTAGGGCGGGACAAGGCTCCTCTGGGGCCAACGTCCTGACTTTC.

The rearrangement joins TRBV2 to TRBJ2-7, with 8 bases identical to TRBD1. The trim removed 6 bases at V and 4 bases at J, leaving 8 bases unmatched. Germline CDR1 SNHLY, CDR2 FYNNEI. CDR3 length: 14 residues. In DNA, the CDR3 is TGTGCCAGCAGCACCGGGACAGGATTTTACGAGCAGTACTTC. It translates to CASSTGTGFYEQYF.

There are many counts of this clonotype. The chain has TRBV12-3 or TRBV12-4 and TRBJ2-2; weak D call: TRBD1 (6 bases). The CDR3 loop spans 14 amino acids. The V end was cut by 2 bases, the J end by 4 bases, with 8 bases between. The CDR3 region is CASSLQGSTGELFF. As DNA, the CDR3 is TGTGCCAGCAGTTTACAGGGGAGCACCGGGGAGCTGTTTTTT.

This rearrangement joins TRBV29-1 to TRBJ2-7; perhaps TRBD2 as D (5 bases). From germline, CDR1 is SQVTM and CDR2 ANQGSEA. The germline V and J ends were trimmed by 8 bases and 1 base, with 12 bases remaining between them. This CDR3 comprises 12 residues. CDR3 amino acids: CSFGEKSYEQYF. CDR3 coding DNA: TGCAGCTTCGGGGAGAAGTCCTACGAGCAGTACTTC.

V is TRBV18 and J is TRBJ1-3; a possible D gene is TRBD1 (5 bases). V dropped 3 bases and J dropped 0 bases, with 15 bases sitting between them. Germline V lookup: CDR1 KGHSH, CDR2 LQKENI. The CDR3 runs 17 residues. The CDR3 sequence: CASSPGGVQSSGNTIYF. In DNA form, the CDR3 reads TGTGCCAGCTCACCTGGAGGGGTCCAAAGCTCTGGAAACACCATATATTTT.

In this sample, this clonotype turned up many times. CDR3 in amino acids: CAIKAGGTDTQYF. As DNA, the CDR3 is TGTGCCATCAAAGCAGGGGGCACAGATACGCAGTATTTT. The rearrangement joins TRBV10-3 to TRBJ2-3; D perhaps matches TRBD1 (6 bases). The CDR3 has 13 residues. Germline CDR1 ENHRY, CDR2 SYGVKD. The ends were cut back, 7 bases at V and 1 base at J, with 9 bases in the middle.

This clonotype has at least ten counts. V usage is TRBV12-3 or TRBV12-4 and J usage is TRBJ1-5; no firm D call. Trimming took 5 bases from V and 6 from J, leaving 11 bases between them. CDR3 size: 13 residues. CDR3 nucleotide sequence: TGTGCCAGCAGTATGACACTGCCTCAGCCCCAGCATTTT. It yields the protein CASSMTLPQPQHF.

This clonotype occurred many times. The CDR3 DNA sequence: TGCAGCGTTGAACGGACCAATGAGCAGTTCTTC. Residues: CSVERTNEQFF. The chain carries TRBV29-1 and TRBJ2-1, with D hard to call. The germline V gene has CDR1 SQVTM and CDR2 ANQGSEA. V shed 2 bases and J shed 6 bases, with 5 bases lying between them. This CDR3 contains 11 residues.

This clonotype showed up many times. V is TRBV18 and J is TRBJ1-5, with a possible D match to TRBD1 (6 bases). The length of the CDR3 is 14 residues. V was clipped by 4 bases and J by 4 bases, with 11 bases between them. Germline-derived CDR1 and CDR2 are KGHSH and LQKENI. CDR3 bases: TGTGCCAGCTCACTCACAGGGCAGAATCAGCCCCAGCATTTT. The encoded protein is CASSLTGQNQPQHF.